This T cell receptor beta chain appears in the sequencing data of a study of shared clonotypes between healthy human individuals. Study results and limitations: Large sequencing depth failed to make sorted-subset sequencing complete, rarefaction showed. Non-shared clonotypes showed lower generation probabilities than clonotypes common to all four donors.

Naive CD8 isolation took CD45RO-negative cells positively selected for CCR7 and excluded terminally differentiated effector memory CD45RA+ cells. Free of recent acute infections or vaccinations, the donors were healthy HIV-negative adults. Unmatched junction bases numbered 18, after V lost 0 bases and J lost 4 bases. The CDR3 covers 20 residues. Germline values: CDR1 SGHRS, CDR2 YFSETQ. Deep was the level at which the assay was run. Generated by immunoSEQ multiplex PCR, the TCRdb table keeps only in-frame clones and is missing some. The sample lists some 2.1 million clones, less than 95% occurring once. A note on this clone: Its antigen is as yet unknown.

The chain carries TRBV5-1 and TRBJ2-7, with 11 bases matching TRBD2. Specimen: naive CD8+ T cells sorted from blood. This TCR was sampled from a man younger than 30 in good health. CDR3 sequence (DNA): TGCGCCAGCAGCTTGGTCCCCACTAGCGGGGGATCCCTAATGAATTACGAGCAGTACTTC. Translation: CASSLVPTSGGSLMNYEQYF. The whole variable domain, filled in from reference TRBV5-1 and TRBJ2-7, reads KAGVTQTPRYLIKTRGQQVTLSCSPISGHRSVSWYQQTPGQGLQFLFEYFSETQRNKGNFPGRFSGRQFSNSRSEMNVSTLELGDSALYLCASSLVPTSGGSLMNYEQYFGPGTRLTVT.